The clone carrying this TCR beta chain came up many times. Its antigen remains unknown. The V gene's germline CDR1 is SNHLY and CDR2 FYNNEI. The CDR3 contains 11 residues. V lost 6 bases to trimming and J lost 5 bases, with 8 bases between them. Expressed TCRB transcripts were sequenced because the isolated RNA had all been reverse transcribed beforehand. Sequenced by immunoSEQ multiplex PCR; TCRdb stores in-frame clones only, minus some. The sample lists about 210,000 clones, approximately 10% occurring once. These data originate in a study of beta chain features in type 1 diabetes. Regarding the study as a whole: PCR may have favored shorter templates equally in patients and controls. In comparison with healthy donors, patients had naive, central memory and Treg TCRB repertoires that appeared more similar.

Stem cell-like memory, regulatory, central memory and naive CD4+ cells were sorted via CD45RO/CCR7/CD25/CD127/CD95/CD27. The source material was central memory CD4+ T cells from blood. The sequence was collected from a man younger than 30 in good health. The chain has TRBV2 and TRBJ2-7; no clear D gene. CDR3 protein: CASRERDEQYF. The CDR3 DNA is TGTGCCAGCAGGGAAAGAGACGAGCAGTACTTC.